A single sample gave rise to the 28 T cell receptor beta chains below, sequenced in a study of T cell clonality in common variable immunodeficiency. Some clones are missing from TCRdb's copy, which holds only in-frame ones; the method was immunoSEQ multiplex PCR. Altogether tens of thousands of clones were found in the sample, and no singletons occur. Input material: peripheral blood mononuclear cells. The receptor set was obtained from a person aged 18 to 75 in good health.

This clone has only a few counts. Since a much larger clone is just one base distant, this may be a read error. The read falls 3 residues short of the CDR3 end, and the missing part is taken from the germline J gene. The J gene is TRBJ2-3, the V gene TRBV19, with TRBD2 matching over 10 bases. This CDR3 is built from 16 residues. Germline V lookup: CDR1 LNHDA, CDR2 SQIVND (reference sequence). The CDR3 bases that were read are TGTGCCAGTAGTAAGCTAGCGGGAGCCTCCCAAGAGACG. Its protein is CASSKLAGASQET. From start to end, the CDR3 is CASSKLAGASQETQYF.

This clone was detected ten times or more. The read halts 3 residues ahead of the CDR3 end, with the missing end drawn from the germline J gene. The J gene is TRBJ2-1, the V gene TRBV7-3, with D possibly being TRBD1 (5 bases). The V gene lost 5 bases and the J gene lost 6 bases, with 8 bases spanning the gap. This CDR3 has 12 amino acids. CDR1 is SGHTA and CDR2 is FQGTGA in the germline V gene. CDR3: CASSPQGNEQFF. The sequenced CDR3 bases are TGTGCCAGCAGCCCCCAGGGCAATGAG.

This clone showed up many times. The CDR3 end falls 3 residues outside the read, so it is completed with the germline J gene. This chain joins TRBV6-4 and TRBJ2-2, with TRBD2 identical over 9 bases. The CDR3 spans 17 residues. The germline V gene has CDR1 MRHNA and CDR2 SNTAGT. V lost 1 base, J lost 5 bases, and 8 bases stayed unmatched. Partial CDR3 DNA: TGTGCCAGCAGTGACTACTGGCGGGAGGGAAAAACCGGGGAG. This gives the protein CASSDYWREGKTGE. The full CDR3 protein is CASSDYWREGKTGELFF.

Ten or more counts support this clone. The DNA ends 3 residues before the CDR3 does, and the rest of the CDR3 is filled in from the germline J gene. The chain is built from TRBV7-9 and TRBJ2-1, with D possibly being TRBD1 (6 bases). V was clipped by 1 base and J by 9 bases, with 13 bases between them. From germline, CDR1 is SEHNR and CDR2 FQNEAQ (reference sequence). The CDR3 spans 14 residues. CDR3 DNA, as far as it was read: TGTGCCAGCAGCTTAGAGGGGGATGTCGGTGAG. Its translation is CASSLEGDVGE. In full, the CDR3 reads CASSLEGDVGEQFF.

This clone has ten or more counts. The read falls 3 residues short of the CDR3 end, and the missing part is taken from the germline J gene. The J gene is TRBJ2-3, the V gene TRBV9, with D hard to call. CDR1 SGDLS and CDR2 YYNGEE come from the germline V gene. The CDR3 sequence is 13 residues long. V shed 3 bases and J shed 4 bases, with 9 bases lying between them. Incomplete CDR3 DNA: TGTGCCAGCAGCGCCCAGGAGCCAGATACG. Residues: CASSAQEPDT. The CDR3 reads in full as CASSAQEPDTQYF.

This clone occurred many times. The sequenced CDR3 bases are TGTGCCAGTAGTATAGCACAGGAAGCG. As protein: CASSIAQEA. The entire CDR3 protein is CASSIAQEALFF. The rearrangement uses TRBV19 and TRBJ2-2, with a weak D call TRBD1 (5 bases). The observed sequence ends 3 residues before the CDR3 terminus, with the missing tail filled in from the germline J gene. This CDR3 region has 12 residues. The germline V gene encodes CDR1 LNHDA and CDR2 SQIVND (reference sequence). The variable domain in full, completed from reference TRBV19 and TRBJ2-2, reads DGGITQSPKYLFRKEGQNVTLSCEQNLNHDAMYWYRQDPGQGLRLIYYSQIVNDFQKGDIAEGYSVSREKKESFPLTVTSAQKNPTAFYLCASSIAQEALFFGEGSRLTVL.

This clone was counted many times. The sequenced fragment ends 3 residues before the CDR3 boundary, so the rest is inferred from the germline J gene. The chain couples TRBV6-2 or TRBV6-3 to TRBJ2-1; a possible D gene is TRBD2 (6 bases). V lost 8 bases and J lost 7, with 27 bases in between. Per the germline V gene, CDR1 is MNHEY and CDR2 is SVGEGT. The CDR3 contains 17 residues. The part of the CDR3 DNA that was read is TGTGCCAGCTTCGAGTCCAGGGTCGGGAGAGAACTAAATGAG. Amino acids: CASFESRVGRELNE. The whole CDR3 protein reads CASFESRVGRELNEQFF.

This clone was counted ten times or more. CDR3 DNA (partial): TGTGCCAGCACCCCCCGAACGGCAGGGATTATTGGTGAG. Translation: CASTPRTAGIIGE. From start to end, the CDR3 is CASTPRTAGIIGEQFF. The V gene is TRBV12-3 or TRBV12-4, the J gene TRBJ2-1, with D tentatively TRBD1 (5 bases). The observed sequence ends 3 residues before the CDR3 terminus, with the missing tail filled in from the germline J gene. V lost 7 bases to trimming and J lost 9 bases, with 25 bases between them. The CDR3 is 16 residues long.

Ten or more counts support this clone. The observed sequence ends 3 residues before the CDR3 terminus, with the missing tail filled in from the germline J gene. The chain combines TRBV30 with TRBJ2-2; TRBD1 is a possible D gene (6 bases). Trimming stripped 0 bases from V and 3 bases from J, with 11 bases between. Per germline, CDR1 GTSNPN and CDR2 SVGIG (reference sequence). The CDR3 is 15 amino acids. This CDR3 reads CAWSVQGVYTGELFF. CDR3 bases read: TGTGCCTGGAGTGTACAGGGTGTATACACCGGGGAG.

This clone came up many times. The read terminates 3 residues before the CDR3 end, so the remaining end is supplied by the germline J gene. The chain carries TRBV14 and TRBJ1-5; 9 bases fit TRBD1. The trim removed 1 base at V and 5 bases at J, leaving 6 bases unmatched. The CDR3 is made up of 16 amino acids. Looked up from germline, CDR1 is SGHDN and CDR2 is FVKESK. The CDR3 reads CASSQAMGQGDQPQHF. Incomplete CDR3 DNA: TGTGCCAGCAGCCAAGCCATGGGACAGGGTGATCAGCCC.

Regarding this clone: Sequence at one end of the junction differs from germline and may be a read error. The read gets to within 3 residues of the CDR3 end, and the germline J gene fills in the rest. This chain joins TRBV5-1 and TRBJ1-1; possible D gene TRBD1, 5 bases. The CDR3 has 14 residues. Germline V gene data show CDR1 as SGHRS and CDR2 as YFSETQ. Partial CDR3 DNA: TGCGCCAGCAGCTTGGGGGGGGTTGGAACTGAC. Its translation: CASSLGGVGTD. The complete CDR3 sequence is CASSLGGVGTDAFF.

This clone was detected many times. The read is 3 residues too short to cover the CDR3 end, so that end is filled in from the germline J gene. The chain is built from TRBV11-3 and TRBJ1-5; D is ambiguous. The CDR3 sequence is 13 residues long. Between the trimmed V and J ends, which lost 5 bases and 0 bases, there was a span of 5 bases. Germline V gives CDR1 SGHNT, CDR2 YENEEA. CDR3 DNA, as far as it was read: TGTGCCAGCAGCCCCGGTAGCAATCAGCCC. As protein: CASSPGSNQP. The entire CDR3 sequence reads CASSPGSNQPQHF.

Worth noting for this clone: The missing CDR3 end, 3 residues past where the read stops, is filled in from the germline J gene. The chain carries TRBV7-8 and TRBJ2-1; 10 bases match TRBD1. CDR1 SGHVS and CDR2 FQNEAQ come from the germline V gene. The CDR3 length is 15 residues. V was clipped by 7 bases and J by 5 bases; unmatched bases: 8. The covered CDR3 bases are TGTGCCAGCACCATGGGGACAGGGGTAAACAATGAG. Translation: CASTMGTGVNNE. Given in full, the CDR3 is CASTMGTGVNNEQFF.

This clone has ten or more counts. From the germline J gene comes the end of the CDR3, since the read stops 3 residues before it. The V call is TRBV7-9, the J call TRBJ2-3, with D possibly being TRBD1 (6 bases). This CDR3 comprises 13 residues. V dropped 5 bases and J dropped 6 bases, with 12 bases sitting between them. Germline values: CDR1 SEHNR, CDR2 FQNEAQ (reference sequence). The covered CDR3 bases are TGTGCCAGCAGCCTCGGGACATCGGATACG. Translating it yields CASSLGTSDT. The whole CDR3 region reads CASSLGTSDTQYF.

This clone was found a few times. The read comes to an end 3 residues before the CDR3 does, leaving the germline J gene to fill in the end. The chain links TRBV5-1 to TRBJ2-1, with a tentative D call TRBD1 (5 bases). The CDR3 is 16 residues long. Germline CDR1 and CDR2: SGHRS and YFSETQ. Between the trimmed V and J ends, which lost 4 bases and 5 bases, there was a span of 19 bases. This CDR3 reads CASSLTGVSWNNEQFF. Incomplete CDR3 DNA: TGCGCCAGCAGCCTAACAGGCGTATCTTGGAACAATGAG.

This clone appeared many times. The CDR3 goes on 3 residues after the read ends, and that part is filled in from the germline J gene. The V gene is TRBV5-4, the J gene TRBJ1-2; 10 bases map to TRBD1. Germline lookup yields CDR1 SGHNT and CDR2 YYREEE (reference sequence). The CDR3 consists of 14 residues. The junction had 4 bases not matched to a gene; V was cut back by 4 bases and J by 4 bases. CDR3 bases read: TGTGCCAGCAGCCTGGGACAGGGGATCTATGGC. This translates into CASSLGQGIYG. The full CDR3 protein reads CASSLGQGIYGYTF.

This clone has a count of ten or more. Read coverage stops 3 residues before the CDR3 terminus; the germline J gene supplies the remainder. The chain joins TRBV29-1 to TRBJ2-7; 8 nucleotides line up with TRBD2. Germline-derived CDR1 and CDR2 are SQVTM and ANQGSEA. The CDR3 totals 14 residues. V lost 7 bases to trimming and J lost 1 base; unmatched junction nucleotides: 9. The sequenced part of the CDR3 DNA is TGCAGCGCCAAGAAACGACTAGCGTCCTACGAG. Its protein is CSAKKRLASYE. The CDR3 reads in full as CSAKKRLASYEQYF.

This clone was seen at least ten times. CDR3 region: CASSLAGDPNWNTEAFF. Partial CDR3 DNA: TGCGCCAGCAGCTTGGCAGGGGACCCCAATTGGAACACTGAA. This sequence joins TRBV5-1 and TRBJ1-1, with a possible D match to TRBD1 (6 bases). The CDR3 is cut off 3 residues early in the read; its end comes from the germline J gene. The V end was cut by 0 bases, the J end by 1 base, with 16 bases between. The V gene's germline CDR1 is SGHRS and CDR2 YFSETQ. This CDR3 comprises 17 residues.

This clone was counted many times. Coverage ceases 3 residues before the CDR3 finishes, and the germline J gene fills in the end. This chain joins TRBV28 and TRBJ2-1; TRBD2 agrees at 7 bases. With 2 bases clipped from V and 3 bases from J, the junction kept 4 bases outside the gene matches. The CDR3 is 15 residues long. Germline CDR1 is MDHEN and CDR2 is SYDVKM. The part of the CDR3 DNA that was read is TGTGCCAGCAGTTTAGGCGGGAGTGTCTACAATGAG. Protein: CASSLGGSVYNE. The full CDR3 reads CASSLGGSVYNEQFF.

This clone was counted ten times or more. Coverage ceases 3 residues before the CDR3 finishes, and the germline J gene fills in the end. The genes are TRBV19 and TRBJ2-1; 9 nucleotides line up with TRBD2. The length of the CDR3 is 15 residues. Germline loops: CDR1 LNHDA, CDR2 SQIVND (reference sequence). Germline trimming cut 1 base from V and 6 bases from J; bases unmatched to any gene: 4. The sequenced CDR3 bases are TGTGCCAGTAGTATAGGGGCGGGAGGGTCCAATGAG. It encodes CASSIGAGGSNE. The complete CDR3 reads CASSIGAGGSNEQFF.

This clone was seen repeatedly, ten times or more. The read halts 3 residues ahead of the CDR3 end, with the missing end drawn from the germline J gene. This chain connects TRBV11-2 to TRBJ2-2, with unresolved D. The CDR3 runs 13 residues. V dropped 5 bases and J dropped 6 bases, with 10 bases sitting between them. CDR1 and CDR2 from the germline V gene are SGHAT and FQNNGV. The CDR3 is CASSKNGPGELFF. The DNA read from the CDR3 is TGTGCCAGCAGCAAAAATGGGCCCGGGGAG. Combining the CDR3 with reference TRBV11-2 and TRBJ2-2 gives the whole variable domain EAGVAQSPRYKIIEKRQSVAFWCNPISGHATLYWYQQILGQGPKLLIQFQNNGVVDDSQLPKDRFSAERLKGVDSTLKIQPAKLEDSAVYLCASSKNGPGELFFGEGSRLTVL.

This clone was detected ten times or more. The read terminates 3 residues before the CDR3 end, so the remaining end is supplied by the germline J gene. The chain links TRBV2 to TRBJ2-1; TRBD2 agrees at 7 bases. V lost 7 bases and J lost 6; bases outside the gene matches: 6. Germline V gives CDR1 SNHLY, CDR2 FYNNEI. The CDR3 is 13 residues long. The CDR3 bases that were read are TGTGCCAGCACCCGGACTAGATCCAATGAG. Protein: CASTRTRSNE. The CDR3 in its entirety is CASTRTRSNEQFF.

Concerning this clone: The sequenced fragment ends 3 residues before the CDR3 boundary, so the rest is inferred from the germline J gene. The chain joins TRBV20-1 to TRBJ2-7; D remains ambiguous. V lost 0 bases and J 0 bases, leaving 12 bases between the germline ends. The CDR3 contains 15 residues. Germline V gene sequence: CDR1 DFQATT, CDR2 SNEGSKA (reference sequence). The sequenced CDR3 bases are TGCAGTGCTAGAGATCTCGCAGTAAGCTCCTACGAG. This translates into CSARDLAVSSYE. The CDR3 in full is CSARDLAVSSYEQYF.

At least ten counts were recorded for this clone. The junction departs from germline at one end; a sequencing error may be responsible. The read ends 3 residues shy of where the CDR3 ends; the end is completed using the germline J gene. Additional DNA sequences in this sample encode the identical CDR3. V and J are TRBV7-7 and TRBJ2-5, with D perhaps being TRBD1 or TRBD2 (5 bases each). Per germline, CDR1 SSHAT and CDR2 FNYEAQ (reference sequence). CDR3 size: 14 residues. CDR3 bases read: TGTGCTAGCAGCTTAGAAAGGGGAGAAGAGACC. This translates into CASSLERGEET. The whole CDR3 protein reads CASSLERGEETQYF. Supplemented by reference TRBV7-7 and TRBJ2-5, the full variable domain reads GAGVSQSPRYKVTKRGQDVTLRCDPISSHATLYWYQQALGQGPEFLTYFNYEAQPDKSGLPSDRFSAERPEGSISTLTIQRTEQRDSAMYRCASSLERGEETQYFGPGTRLLVL.

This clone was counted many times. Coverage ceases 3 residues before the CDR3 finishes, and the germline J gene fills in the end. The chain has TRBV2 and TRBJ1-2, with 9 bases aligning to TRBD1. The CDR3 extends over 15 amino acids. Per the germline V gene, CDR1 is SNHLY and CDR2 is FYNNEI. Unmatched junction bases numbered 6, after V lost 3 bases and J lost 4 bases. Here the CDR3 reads CASSDGQGTTYGYTF. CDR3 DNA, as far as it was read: TGTGCCAGCAGTGACGGACAGGGGACGACCTATGGC.

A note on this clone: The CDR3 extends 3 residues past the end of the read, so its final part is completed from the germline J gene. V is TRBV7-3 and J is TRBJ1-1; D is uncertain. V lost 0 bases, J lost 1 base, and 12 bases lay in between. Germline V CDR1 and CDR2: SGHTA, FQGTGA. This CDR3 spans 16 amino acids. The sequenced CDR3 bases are TGTGCCAGCAGCTTAACGGTGCGGGTCCAGAACACTGAA. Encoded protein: CASSLTVRVQNTE. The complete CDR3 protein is CASSLTVRVQNTEAFF.

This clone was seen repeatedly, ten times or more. The CDR3: CASSLVRNTGELFF. The sequenced CDR3 bases are TGTGCCAGCAGCTTAGTCCGGAACACCGGGGAG. V gene TRBV13 combines with J gene TRBJ2-2; D remains ambiguous. The read halts 3 residues ahead of the CDR3 end, with the missing end drawn from the germline J gene. CDR3 size: 14 residues. Germline CDR1 PRHDT, CDR2 FYEKMQ (reference sequence). Trimming removed 1 base from V and 1 base from J, with 4 bases in between.

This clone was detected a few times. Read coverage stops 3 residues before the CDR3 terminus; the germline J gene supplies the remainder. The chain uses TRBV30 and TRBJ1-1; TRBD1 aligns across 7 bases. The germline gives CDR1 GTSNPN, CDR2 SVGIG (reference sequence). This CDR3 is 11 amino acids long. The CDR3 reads CAWTGGETAFF. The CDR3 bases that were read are TGTGCCTGGACAGGGGGAGAGACC.